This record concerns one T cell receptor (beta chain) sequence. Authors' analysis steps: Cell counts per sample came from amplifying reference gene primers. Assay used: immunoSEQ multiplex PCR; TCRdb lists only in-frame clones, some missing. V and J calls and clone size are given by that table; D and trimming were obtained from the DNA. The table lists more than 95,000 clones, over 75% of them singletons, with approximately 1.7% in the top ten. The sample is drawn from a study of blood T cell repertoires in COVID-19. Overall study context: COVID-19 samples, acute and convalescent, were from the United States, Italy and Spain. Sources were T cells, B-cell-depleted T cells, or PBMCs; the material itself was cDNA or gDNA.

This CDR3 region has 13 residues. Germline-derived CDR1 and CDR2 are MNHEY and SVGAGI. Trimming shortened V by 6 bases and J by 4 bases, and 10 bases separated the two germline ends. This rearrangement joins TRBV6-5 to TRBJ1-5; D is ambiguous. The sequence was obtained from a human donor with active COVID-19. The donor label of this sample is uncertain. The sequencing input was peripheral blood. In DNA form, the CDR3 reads TGTGCCAGCAGACGGGGTGGGAATCAGCCCCAGCATTTT. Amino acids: CASRRGGNQPQHF.